Below are 29 T cell receptor beta chains sequenced from a single sample in a study of blood T cells in healthy people across ages. PCR was performed a second time for 7 to 11 cycles using a sample-barcoded 5' primer and a J-beta primer mix. TCRdb ran MiXCR on the 5' RACE reads and lists one entry per CDR3 protein. The sample has 850,000 to 1,100,000 distinct CDR3 sequences, under 40% seen once. The material sequenced was blood. These TCRs come from a man between 18 and 35 years old in good health.

Comments on this clonotype: Given a much more abundant clone one base away, this may be a read error. The chain uses TRBV3-1 and TRBJ1-1; 8 bases align to TRBD1. Looked up from germline, CDR1 is LGHDT and CDR2 is YNNKEL (reference sequence). CDR3 size: 15 residues. CDR3 sequence reads: CTSRHSDRANTEAFF. The CDR3 nucleotides read TGTACCAGCAGACACTCGGACAGGGCGAACACTGAAGCTTTCTTT.

The chain is built from TRBV27 and TRBJ2-1; perhaps TRBD2 as D (5 bases). Between the trimmed V and J ends, which lost 7 bases and 4 bases, there was a span of 8 bases. The germline V gene has CDR1 MNHEY and CDR2 SMNVEV (reference sequence). CDR3 size: 12 residues. The CDR3 loop reads CASKSGYNEQFF. In DNA, the CDR3 is TGTGCCAGCAAGTCGGGATACAATGAGCAGTTCTTC.

The chain's CDR3 is CASRSLSRNEQFF. DNA for the CDR3: TGTGCCAGCAGATCCCTATCGCGCAATGAGCAGTTCTTC. The chain employs TRBV12-3 or TRBV12-4 and TRBJ2-1; no definite D call. Trimming cost V 6 bases and J 6 bases, with 12 bases left between them. The CDR3 is 13 residues long.

V usage is TRBV5-1 and J usage is TRBJ1-2; 9 bases line up with TRBD1. Germline-derived CDR1 and CDR2 are SGHRS and YFSETQ. The V and J ends lost 4 bases and 3 bases, in that order; junction bases with no gene match: 13. The CDR3 is 17 residues long. The CDR3 bases are TGCGCCAGCAGCCCAGACCTGGGGACAGGGTTACACTATGGCTACACCTTC. This codes for CASSPDLGTGLHYGYTF.

This clonotype has just a few counts. The chain uses TRBV7-9 and TRBJ1-2, with a possible D match to TRBD1 (5 bases). Trimming removed 5 bases at V and 2 bases at J, with 9 bases between. There are 13 residues in the CDR3. Germline loops: CDR1 SEHNR, CDR2 FQNEAQ (reference sequence). CDR3 sequence: CASSHGGNYGYTF. The CDR3 DNA reads as TGTGCCAGCAGCCACGGGGGAAACTATGGCTACACCTTC.

This rearrangement joins TRBV20-1 to TRBJ2-3; the match to TRBD1 covers 7 bases. The CDR3 extends over 14 amino acids. Trimming took 5 bases from V and 2 from J; bases not matched to a gene: 7. Germline CDR1 is DFQATT and CDR2 is SNEGSKA (reference sequence). The CDR3 sequence: CSAGGTGATDTQYF. As DNA, the CDR3 is TGCAGTGCTGGGGGAACAGGGGCCACAGATACGCAGTATTTT.

Only a few counts were recorded for this clonotype. V usage is TRBV7-2 and J usage is TRBJ1-1, with D perhaps matching TRBD1 (5 bases). Germline CDR1 is SGHTA and CDR2 is FQGNSA. CDR3 size: 16 residues. Trimming took off 5 bases at V and 1 base at J, with 17 bases between the two ends. CDR3 nucleotide sequence: TGTGCCAGCAGCCCCCAACTGACAGACAAGAACACTGAAGCTTTCTTT. Protein sequence: CASSPQLTDKNTEAFF.

A word on this clonotype: A much more abundant neighbour one base away suggests this may be a read error. The rearrangement uses TRBV29-1 and TRBJ2-5, with TRBD1 identical over 8 bases. Germline V gives CDR1 SQVTM, CDR2 ANQGSEA. V lost 3 bases to trimming and J lost 9 bases; unmatched junction nucleotides: 15. The CDR3 consists of 15 residues. CDR3 sequence: CSVDLLDRVQWAQYF. CDR3 in DNA: TGCAGCGTTGACCTATTGGACAGGGTCCAGTGGGCCCAGTACTTC.

The chain combines TRBV4-1 with TRBJ2-1; D perhaps matches TRBD1 (5 bases). The CDR3 totals 15 residues. Trimming cost V 4 bases and J 5 bases, with 15 bases left between them. Germline assignment: CDR1 MGHRA and CDR2 YSYEKL. CDR3: CASSPLDSYHNEQFF. In DNA form, the CDR3 reads TGCGCCAGCAGCCCGCTTGACAGCTACCACAATGAGCAGTTCTTC.

This clonotype has only a few counts. The chain employs TRBV10-3 and TRBJ1-4; unclear D gene. The CDR3 loop spans 13 amino acids. The germline CDR1 and CDR2 sequences are ENHRY and SYGVKD. V lost 11 bases and J 7 bases, leaving 17 bases between the germline ends. The DNA of the CDR3 is TGTGCCGCTAACTCCCAGGCGGGTGAAAAACTGTTTTTT. Protein product: CAANSQAGEKLFF.

V and J are TRBV19 and TRBJ2-1; 8 bases align to TRBD1. Germline CDR1 reads LNHDA; CDR2 reads SQIVND (reference sequence). The CDR3 length is 15 residues. V gave up 6 bases and J gave up 3 bases; unmatched junction bases: 7. In DNA form, the CDR3 reads TGTGCCAGTAGCCGACAGGGGTTACGCTACAATGAGCAGTTCTTC. This translates into CASSRQGLRYNEQFF.

The chain has TRBV27 and TRBJ2-2; TRBD1 matches at 11 bases. Germline values: CDR1 MNHEY, CDR2 SMNVEV (reference sequence). V was clipped by 7 bases and J by 6 bases; unmatched bases: 7. There are 15 residues in the CDR3. CDR3 sequence (DNA): TGTGCCAGCACCCTACGGGACAGGGGGGCCGGGGAGCTGTTTTTT. Protein sequence: CASTLRDRGAGELFF.

This clonotype has a handful of counts. This sequence joins TRBV4-1 and TRBJ1-4, with 8 bases that match TRBD1. This CDR3 region has 16 residues. Germline-derived CDR1 and CDR2 are MGHRA and YSYEKL. Trimming cost V 2 bases and J 8 bases; bases outside gene matches: 10. DNA for the CDR3: TGCGCCAGCAGCCAACCGAACAGGGGGAGGAGAGAAAAACTGTTTTTT. Its protein is CASSQPNRGRREKLFF.

The chain uses TRBV10-3 and TRBJ1-3; no clear D gene. CDR3 length equals 13 residues. CDR1 ENHRY and CDR2 SYGVKD come from the germline V gene. Trimming took off 2 bases at V and 0 bases at J, with 2 bases between the two ends. Written as DNA, the CDR3 is TGTGCCATCAGTGAGAGCTCTGGAAACACCATATATTTT. Residues: CAISESSGNTIYF.

The chain links TRBV6-2 or TRBV6-3 to TRBJ1-2, with D unclear. The germline CDR1 and CDR2 sequences are MNHEY and SVGEGT. The CDR3 contains 15 residues. V was shortened by 2 bases and J by 4 bases, with 14 bases between the two germline ends. The CDR3 loop is CASSYEDFRSYGYTF. Here the CDR3 DNA reads TGTGCCAGCAGTTACGAGGACTTCAGATCCTATGGCTACACCTTC.

The V call is TRBV25-1, the J call TRBJ1-2; D not resolved. With 5 bases removed from V and 0 bases from J, the gap between germline ends came to 10 bases. This CDR3 region has 14 residues. CDR1 and CDR2 from the germline V gene are MGHDK and SYGVNS. The CDR3 DNA reads TGTGCCAGCAGTTGGGCAGAAACTAACTATGGCTACACCTTC. Amino acids: CASSWAETNYGYTF.

CDR3 sequence: CASSDIPGQGNEKLFF. CDR3 bases: TGTGCCAGCAGTGATATACCGGGACAGGGGAATGAAAAACTGTTTTTT. The rearrangement links TRBV6-1 to TRBJ1-4; TRBD1 agrees at 10 bases. The CDR3 contains 16 residues. Looked up from germline, CDR1 is MNHNS and CDR2 is SASEGT. V lost 3 bases to trimming and J lost 5 bases; unmatched junction nucleotides: 6.

The genes are TRBV7-9 and TRBJ1-3; D may be TRBD1 (6 bases). V was cut by 5 bases and J by 7 bases, with 18 bases left in between. CDR3 length: 15 amino acids. Germline CDR1 reads SEHNR; CDR2 reads FQNEAQ (reference sequence). The CDR3 loop is CASSAGGDIGNTIYF. The CDR3 DNA sequence: TGTGCCAGCAGCGCGGGTGGGGACATCGGGAACACCATATATTTT.

The chain joins TRBV4-1 to TRBJ1-2; weak D call: TRBD1 (5 bases). From germline, CDR1 is MGHRA and CDR2 YSYEKL. The CDR3 runs to 12 residues. Deletions cut 2 bases from V and 7 bases from J, with 8 bases between. The CDR3 protein is CASSQRQSGYTF. As DNA, the CDR3 is TGCGCCAGCAGCCAACGACAGAGTGGCTACACCTTC.

The J gene is TRBJ1-1, the V gene TRBV7-2; TRBD1 agrees at 7 bases. Germline loops: CDR1 SGHTA, CDR2 FQGNSA. The CDR3 runs 15 residues. Unmatched junction bases numbered 6, after V lost 5 bases and J lost 0 bases. The CDR3 DNA reads TGTGCCAGCAGCCGACAGGGCCCGCTGAACACTGAAGCTTTCTTT. Its protein is CASSRQGPLNTEAFF.

This clonotype turned up a few times. The gene calls are TRBV4-2 and TRBJ1-5; D perhaps matches TRBD1 (6 bases). In germline, CDR1 is LGHNA, CDR2 YNFKEQ. V was shortened by 3 bases and J by 3 bases, with 15 bases between the two germline ends. There are 16 residues in the CDR3. The CDR3 bases are TGTGCCAGCAGCCATGAATTACAGGGTTACAATCAGCCCCAGCATTTT. This sequence encodes CASSHELQGYNQPQHF.

This chain joins TRBV12-3 or TRBV12-4 and TRBJ1-4; D is possibly TRBD1 (6 bases). V dropped 9 bases and J dropped 8 bases, with 22 bases sitting between them. This CDR3 is built from 15 residues. The CDR3 DNA sequence: TGTGCCAGTCTAGGGGGGCACAGGGTTAACGAAAAACTGTTTTTT. Protein sequence: CASLGGHRVNEKLFF.

J is TRBJ1-3 and V is TRBV20-1; D unclear. Germline V gene data show CDR1 as DFQATT and CDR2 as SNEGSKA (reference sequence). V was pared by 1 base and J by 1 base, with 2 bases between. CDR3 length: 12 amino acids. The DNA of the CDR3 is TGCAGTGCTAGAGTTTCTGGAAACACCATATATTTT. Translating it yields CSARVSGNTIYF.

This sequence joins TRBV19 and TRBJ2-1, with 9 bases fitting TRBD1. Unmatched junction bases numbered 6, after V lost 3 bases and J lost 6 bases. The CDR3 has 15 residues. Germline lookup yields CDR1 LNHDA and CDR2 SQIVND (reference sequence). This chain's CDR3 is CASSMRGQGINEQFF. CDR3 DNA sequence: TGTGCCAGTAGTATGAGGGGACAGGGTATCAATGAGCAGTTCTTC.

This clonotype was found a few times. The chain joins TRBV20-1 to TRBJ1-5; D is undetermined. The CDR3 is 11 amino acids. Germline V gives CDR1 DFQATT, CDR2 SNEGSKA (reference sequence). V lost 5 bases and J lost 6, with 8 bases in between. The CDR3 DNA reads as TGCAGTGCTGGCCGGGTTCAGCCCCAGCATTTT. It encodes CSAGRVQPQHF.

The chain has TRBV4-2 and TRBJ1-5; TRBD1 aligns across 9 bases. Unmatched junction bases numbered 7, after V lost 1 base and J lost 6 bases. The germline CDR1 and CDR2 sequences are LGHNA and YNFKEQ. CDR3 length: 16 residues. CDR3 residues: CASSQASGTGSQPQHF. The CDR3 nucleotides read TGTGCCAGCAGCCAAGCCTCCGGGACAGGGAGTCAGCCCCAGCATTTT.

The V call is TRBV11-3, the J call TRBJ2-1; 7 bases map to TRBD1. The DNA matches TRBJ2-7 better at its end, which makes the J call doubtful. The CDR3 spans 16 residues. Germline V CDR1 and CDR2: SGHNT, YENEEA. The CDR3 region is CASSPFRGQSYNEQYF. CDR3 sequence (DNA): TGTGCCAGCAGCCCATTCCGGGGACAGAGCTACAATGAGCAGTACTTC.

Comments on this clonotype: At one of its ends the junction is not consistent with the germline gene, which may arise from a read error. This chain connects TRBV18 to TRBJ2-5, with D unclear. The CDR3 loop spans 16 amino acids. CDR1 KGHSH and CDR2 LQKENI come from the germline V gene. CDR3 loop: CPSSPRGQTTGNEQYF. CDR3 DNA sequence: TGCCCCAGCTCACCCCGTGGGCAAACCACTGGGAATGAGCAGTACTTC. The entire variable domain, with the rest obtained from reference TRBV18 and TRBJ2-5, is as follows: NAGVMQNPRHLVRRRGQEARLRCSPMKGHSHVYWYRQLPEEGLKFMVYLQKENIIDESGMPKERFSAEFPKEGPSILRIQQVVRGDSAAYFCPSSPRGQTTGNEQYFGPGTRLLVL.

This chain joins TRBV3-1 and TRBJ2-3; 10 bases map to TRBD2. CDR1 and CDR2 (germline): LGHDT, YNNKEL (reference sequence). The CDR3 spans 16 residues. The V gene end was trimmed by 2 bases and the J gene end by 3 bases; junction bases not matched to a gene: 5. CDR3 in DNA: TGTGCCAGCAGCCAAATAGCGGGGGGATCAACAGATACGCAGTATTTT. Translating it yields CASSQIAGGSTDTQYF.